This T cell receptor (beta chain) was recovered during a study of spatial heterogeneity in lung cancer. Study as a whole: Detection consistently yielded more beta chains than alpha chains.

As to time point: blood at routine non-recurrence follow-up after resection. MiXCR, applied by TCRdb to the 5' RACE reads, yields one record per CDR3 protein. This table has approximately 20,000 distinct CDR3 sequences, approximately 8.5% appearing once. Sample share makes this clonotype medium-sized (0.01 to 0.1%). Likely a read error: the CDR3 ends without its conserved phenylalanine or tryptophan. The CDR3 covers 20 residues. V was shortened by 0 bases and J by 7 bases, with 28 bases between the two germline ends. The sequence was collected from a male donor with early-stage non-small cell lung cancer. The sequences come from PBMCs, collected at follow-up. The chain links TRBV12-3 or TRBV12-4 to TRBJ2-1; D possibly matches TRBD1 or TRBD2 (5 bases each). For the CDR3, the DNA is TGTGCCAGCAGTTTAGCCCAGGGTTCTTTAGAGGGGTCTCTGGAAAATGAGCAGTTCTTG. This encodes CASSLAQGSLEGSLENEQFL.